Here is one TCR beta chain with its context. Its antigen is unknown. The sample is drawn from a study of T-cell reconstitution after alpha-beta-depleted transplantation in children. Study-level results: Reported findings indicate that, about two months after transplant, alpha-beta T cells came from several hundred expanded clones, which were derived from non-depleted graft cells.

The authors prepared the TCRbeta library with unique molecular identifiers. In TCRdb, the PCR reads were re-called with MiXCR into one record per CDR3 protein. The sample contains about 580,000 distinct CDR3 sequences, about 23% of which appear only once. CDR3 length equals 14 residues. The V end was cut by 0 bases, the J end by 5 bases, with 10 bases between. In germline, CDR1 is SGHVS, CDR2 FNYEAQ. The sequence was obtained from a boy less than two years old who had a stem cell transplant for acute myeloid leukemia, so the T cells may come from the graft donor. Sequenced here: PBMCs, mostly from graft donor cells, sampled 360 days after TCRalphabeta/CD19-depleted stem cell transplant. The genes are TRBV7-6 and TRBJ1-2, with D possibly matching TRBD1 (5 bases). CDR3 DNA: TGTGCCAGCAGCTTAGCCAGGGATGGGTATGGCTACACCTTC. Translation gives CASSLARDGYGYTF.